The entry below describes one TCR beta chain. This entry comes from a study of T cell responses to AZD1222 COVID-19 vaccine. The CDR3 is 17 amino acids. J lost 3 bases, V lost 0 bases, and 6 bases had no gene match. Germline V gene lookup returns CDR1 SGHRS and CDR2 YFSETQ. Method: immunoSEQ multiplex PCR; TCRdb's copy keeps in-frame clones and lacks some. Of about 140,000 clones in the sample, 80% to 90% were seen once. This material consisted of peripheral blood, taken on day 0 of AZD1222 vaccination. This chain connects TRBV5-1 to TRBJ2-7; 13 nucleotides match TRBD2. The receptor was derived from an adult in good health. This CDR3 is CASSLEGLAGTDYEQYF. CDR3 nucleotides: TGCGCCAGCAGCTTGGAGGGACTAGCGGGGACGGACTACGAGCAGTACTTC.